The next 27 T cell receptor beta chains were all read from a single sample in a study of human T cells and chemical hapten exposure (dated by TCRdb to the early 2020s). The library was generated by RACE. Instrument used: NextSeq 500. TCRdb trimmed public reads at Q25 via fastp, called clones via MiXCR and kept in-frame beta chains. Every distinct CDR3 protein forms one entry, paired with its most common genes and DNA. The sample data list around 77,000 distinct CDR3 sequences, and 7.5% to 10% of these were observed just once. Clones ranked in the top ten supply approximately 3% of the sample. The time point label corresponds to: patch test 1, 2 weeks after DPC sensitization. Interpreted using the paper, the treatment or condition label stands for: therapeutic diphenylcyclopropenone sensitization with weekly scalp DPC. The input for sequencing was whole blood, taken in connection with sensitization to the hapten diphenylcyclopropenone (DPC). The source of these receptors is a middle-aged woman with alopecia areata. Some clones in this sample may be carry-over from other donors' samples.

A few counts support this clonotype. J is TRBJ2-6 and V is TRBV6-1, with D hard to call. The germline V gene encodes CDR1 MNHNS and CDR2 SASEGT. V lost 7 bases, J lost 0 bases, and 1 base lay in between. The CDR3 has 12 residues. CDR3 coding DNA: TGTGCCAGCAACTCTGGGGCCAACGTCCTGACTTTC. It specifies CASNSGANVLTF.

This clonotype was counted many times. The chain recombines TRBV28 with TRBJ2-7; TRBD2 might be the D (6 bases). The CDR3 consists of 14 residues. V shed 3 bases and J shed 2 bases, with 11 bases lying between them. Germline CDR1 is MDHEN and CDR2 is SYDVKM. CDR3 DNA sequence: TGTGCCAGCAGTTTGCGGGGAGGTCCCTACGAGCAGTACTTC. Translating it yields CASSLRGGPYEQYF.

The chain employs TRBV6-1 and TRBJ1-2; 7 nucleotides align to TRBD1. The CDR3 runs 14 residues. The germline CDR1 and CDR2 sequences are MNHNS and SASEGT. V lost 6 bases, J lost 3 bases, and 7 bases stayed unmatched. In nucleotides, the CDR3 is TGTGCCAGCAGAGTCGCAGGGGGTTACTATGGCTACACCTTC. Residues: CASRVAGGYYGYTF.

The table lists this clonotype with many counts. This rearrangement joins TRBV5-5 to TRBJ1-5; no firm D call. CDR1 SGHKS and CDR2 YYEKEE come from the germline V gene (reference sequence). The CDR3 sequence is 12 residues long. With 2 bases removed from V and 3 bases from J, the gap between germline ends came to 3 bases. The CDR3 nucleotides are TGTGCCAGCAGCTTACCCAATCAGCCCCAGCATTTT. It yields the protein CASSLPNQPQHF.

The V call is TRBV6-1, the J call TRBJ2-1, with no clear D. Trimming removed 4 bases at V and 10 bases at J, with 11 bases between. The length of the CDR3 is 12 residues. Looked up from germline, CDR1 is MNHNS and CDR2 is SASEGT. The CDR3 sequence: CASSARGEEQFF. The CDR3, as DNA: TGTGCCAGCAGTGCCCGTGGAGAGGAGCAGTTCTTC.

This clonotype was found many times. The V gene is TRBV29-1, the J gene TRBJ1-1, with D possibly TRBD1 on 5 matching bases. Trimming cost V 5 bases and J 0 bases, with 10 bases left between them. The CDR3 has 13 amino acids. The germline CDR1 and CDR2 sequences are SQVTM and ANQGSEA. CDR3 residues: CSVRQQMNTEAFF. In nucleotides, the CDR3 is TGCAGCGTTCGACAGCAAATGAACACTGAAGCTTTCTTT.

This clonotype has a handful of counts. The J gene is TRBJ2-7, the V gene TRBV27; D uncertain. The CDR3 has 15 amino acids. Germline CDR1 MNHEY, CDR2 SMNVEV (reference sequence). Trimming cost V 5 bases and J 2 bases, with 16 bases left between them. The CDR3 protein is CASSPAPSGTYEQYF. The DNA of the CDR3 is TGTGCCAGCAGTCCAGCCCCTAGTGGGACCTACGAGCAGTACTTC.

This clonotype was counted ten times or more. DNA of the CDR3: TGTGCCAGCAGCGGGCAAAGCAATCAGCCCCAGCATTTT. As protein: CASSGQSNQPQHF. This chain uses TRBV9 with TRBJ1-5; unclear D gene. CDR1 and CDR2 (germline): SGDLS, YYNGEE. V shed 3 bases and J shed 1 base, with 5 bases lying between them. CDR3 length: 13 amino acids.

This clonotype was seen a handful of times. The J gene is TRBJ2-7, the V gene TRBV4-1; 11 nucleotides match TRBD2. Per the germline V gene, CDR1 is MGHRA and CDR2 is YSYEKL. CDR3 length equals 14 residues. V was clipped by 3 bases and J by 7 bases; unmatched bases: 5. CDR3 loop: CASSHSGGAREQYF. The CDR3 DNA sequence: TGCGCCAGCAGCCATAGCGGGGGGGCGAGGGAGCAGTACTTC.

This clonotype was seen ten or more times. CDR3 sequence (DNA): TGTGCCAGCAGCTCAACCGCCCAGGGTAGTGTAGCTTTCTTT. Protein product: CASSSTAQGSVAFF. The chain combines TRBV11-2 with TRBJ1-1; tentatively, D is TRBD1 (5 bases). Trimming took 4 bases from V and 10 from J, leaving 19 bases between them. The CDR3 extends over 14 amino acids. Germline CDR1 SGHAT, CDR2 FQNNGV.

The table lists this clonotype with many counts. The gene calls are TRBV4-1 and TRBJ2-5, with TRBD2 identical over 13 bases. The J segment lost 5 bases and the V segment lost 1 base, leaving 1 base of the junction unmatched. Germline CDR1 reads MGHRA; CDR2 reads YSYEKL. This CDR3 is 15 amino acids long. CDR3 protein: CASSQGTSGGETQYF. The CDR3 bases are TGCGCCAGCAGCCAAGGGACTAGCGGGGGTGAGACCCAGTACTTC.

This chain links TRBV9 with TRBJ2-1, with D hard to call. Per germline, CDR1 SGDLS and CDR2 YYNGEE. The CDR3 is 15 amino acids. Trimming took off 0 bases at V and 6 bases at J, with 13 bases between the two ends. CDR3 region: CASSVDGLRANEQFF. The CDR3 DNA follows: TGTGCCAGCAGCGTAGATGGATTAAGGGCCAATGAGCAGTTCTTC. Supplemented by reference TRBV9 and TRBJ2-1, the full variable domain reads DSGVTQTPKHLITATGQRVTLRCSPRSGDLSVYWYQQSLDQGLQFLIQYYNGEERAKGNILERFSAQQFPDLHSELNLSSLELGDSALYFCASSVDGLRANEQFFGPGTRLTVL.

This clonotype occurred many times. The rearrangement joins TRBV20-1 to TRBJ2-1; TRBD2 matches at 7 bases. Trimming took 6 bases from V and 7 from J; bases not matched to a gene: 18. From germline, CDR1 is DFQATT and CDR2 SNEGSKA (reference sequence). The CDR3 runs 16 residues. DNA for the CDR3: TGCAGTGCCCCAACACTCGGCAGGGAGGGGAATAATGAGCAGTTCTTC. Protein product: CSAPTLGREGNNEQFF.

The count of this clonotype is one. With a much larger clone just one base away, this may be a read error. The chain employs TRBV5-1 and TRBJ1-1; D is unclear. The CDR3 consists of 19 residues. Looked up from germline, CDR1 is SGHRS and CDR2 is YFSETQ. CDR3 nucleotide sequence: TGCCCCAGCAGCTTGGCTTCGATATCGGGTCTATGGGGTGGCACTGAAGCTTTCTTT. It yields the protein CPSSLASISGLWGGTEAFF.

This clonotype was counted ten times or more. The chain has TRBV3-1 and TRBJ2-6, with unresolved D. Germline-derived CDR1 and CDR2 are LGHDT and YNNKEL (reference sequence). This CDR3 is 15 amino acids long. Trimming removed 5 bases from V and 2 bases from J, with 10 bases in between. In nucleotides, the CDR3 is TGTGCCAGCAGCAACCGGGCAACTGGGGCCAACGTCCTGACTTTC. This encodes CASSNRATGANVLTF.

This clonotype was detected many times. DNA for the CDR3: TGTGCCAGCTCGCTCTTGACTCCCTCTCTTAATGAAAAACTGTTTTTT. As protein: CASSLLTPSLNEKLFF. The gene calls are TRBV18 and TRBJ1-4; D remains ambiguous. Germline loops: CDR1 KGHSH, CDR2 LQKENI. The CDR3 is 16 residues long. Between the trimmed V and J ends, which lost 6 bases and 4 bases, there was a span of 18 bases.

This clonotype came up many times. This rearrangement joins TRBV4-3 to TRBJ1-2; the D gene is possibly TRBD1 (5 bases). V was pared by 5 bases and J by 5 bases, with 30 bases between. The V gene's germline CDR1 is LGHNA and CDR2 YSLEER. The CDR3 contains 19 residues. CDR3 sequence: CASSIQESGGTGDSYGYTF. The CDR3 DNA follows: TGCGCCAGCAGCATCCAGGAAAGCGGGGGGACGGGAGACTCGTATGGCTACACCTTC.

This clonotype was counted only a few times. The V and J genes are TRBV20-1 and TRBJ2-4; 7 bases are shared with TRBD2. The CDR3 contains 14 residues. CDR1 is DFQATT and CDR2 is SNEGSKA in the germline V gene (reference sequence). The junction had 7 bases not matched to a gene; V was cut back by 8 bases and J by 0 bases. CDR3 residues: CSPRGGVAKNIQYF. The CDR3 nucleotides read TGCAGTCCCCGGGGAGGGGTAGCCAAAAACATTCAGTACTTC.

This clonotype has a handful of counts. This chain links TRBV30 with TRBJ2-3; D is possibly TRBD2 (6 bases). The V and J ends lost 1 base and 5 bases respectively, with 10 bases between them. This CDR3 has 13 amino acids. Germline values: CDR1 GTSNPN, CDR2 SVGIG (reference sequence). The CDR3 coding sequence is TGTGCCTGGAGTGGGGGAGGACAAGATACGCAGTATTTT. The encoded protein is CAWSGGGQDTQYF.

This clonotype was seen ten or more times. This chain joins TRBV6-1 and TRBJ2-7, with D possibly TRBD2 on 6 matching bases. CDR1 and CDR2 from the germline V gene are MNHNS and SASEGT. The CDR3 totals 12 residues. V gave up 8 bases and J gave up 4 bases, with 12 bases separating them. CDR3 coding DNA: TGTGCCAGCCTTCGGGACTTTTACGAGCAGTACTTC. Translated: CASLRDFYEQYF.

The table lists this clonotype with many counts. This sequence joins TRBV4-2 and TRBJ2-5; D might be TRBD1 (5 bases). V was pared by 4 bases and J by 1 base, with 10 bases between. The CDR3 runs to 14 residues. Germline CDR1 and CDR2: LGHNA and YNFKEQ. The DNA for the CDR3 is TGTGCCAGCAGCCCAGGGTCGACCCAAGAGACCCAGTACTTC. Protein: CASSPGSTQETQYF.

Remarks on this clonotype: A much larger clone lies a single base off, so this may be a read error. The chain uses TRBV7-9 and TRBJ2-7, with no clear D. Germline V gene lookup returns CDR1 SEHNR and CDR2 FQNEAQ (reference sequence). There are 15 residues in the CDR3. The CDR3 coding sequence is TGTGCCGGCAGCTTAGTCGGCAGAACCCCCTACGAGCAGTACTTC. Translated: CAGSLVGRTPYEQYF.

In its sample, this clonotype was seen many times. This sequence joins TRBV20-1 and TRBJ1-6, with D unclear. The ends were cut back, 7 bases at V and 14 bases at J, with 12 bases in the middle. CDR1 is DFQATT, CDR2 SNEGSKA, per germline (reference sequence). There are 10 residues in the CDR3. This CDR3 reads CSVGPPSLHF. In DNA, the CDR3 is TGCAGTGTTGGGCCCCCTTCCCTCCACTTT.

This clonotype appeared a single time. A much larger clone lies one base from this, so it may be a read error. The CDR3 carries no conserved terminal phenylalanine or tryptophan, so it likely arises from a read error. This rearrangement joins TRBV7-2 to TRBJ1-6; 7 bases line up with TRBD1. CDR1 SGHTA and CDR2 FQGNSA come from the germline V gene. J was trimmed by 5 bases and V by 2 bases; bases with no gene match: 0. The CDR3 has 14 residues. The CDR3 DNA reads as TGTGCCAGCAGCTTACAGGGGGATAATTCACCCCTCCACTAT. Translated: CASSLQGDNSPLHY.

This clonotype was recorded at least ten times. Here the CDR3 DNA reads TGTGCCAGCACCCTAGAGGGCAATGAGCAGTTCTTC. This codes for CASTLEGNEQFF. This sequence joins TRBV6-1 and TRBJ2-1; TRBD2 might be the D (5 bases). The V gene's germline CDR1 is MNHNS and CDR2 SASEGT. V was shortened by 7 bases and J by 6 bases, with 10 bases between the two germline ends. The CDR3 loop spans 12 amino acids.

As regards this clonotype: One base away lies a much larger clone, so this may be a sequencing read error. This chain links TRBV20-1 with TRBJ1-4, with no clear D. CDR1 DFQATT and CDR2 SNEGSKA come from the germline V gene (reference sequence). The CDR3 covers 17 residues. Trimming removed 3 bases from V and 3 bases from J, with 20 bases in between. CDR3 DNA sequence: TGCAGTGCTAGTCCTTTAAGCTGGGGAGCATCTAATGAAAAACTGTTTTTT. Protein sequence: CSASPLSWGASNEKLFF.

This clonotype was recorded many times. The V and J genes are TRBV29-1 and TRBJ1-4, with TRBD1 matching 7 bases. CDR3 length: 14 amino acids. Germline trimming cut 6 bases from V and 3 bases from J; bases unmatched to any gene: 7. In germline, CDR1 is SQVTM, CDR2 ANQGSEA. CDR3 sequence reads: CSVSFDRANEKLFF. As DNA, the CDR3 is TGCAGCGTCTCCTTTGACAGGGCTAATGAAAAACTGTTTTTT.